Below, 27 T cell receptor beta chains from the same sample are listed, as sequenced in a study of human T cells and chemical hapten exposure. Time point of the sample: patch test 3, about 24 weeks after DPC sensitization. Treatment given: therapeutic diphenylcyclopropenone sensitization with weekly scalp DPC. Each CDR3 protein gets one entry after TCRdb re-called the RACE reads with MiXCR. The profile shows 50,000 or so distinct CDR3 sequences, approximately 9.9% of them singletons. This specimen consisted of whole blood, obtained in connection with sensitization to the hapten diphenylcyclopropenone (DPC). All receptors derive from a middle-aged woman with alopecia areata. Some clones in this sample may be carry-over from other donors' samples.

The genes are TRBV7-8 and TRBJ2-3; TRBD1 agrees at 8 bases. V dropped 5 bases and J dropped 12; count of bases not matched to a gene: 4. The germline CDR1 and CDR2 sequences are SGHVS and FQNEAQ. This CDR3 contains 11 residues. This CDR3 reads CASSQTGDQYF. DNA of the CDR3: TGTGCCAGCAGCCAGACAGGGGACCAGTATTTT.

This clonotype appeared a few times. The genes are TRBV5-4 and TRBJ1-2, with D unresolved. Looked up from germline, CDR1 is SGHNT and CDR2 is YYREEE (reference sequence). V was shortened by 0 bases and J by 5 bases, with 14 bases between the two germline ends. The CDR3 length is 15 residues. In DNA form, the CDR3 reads TGTGCCAGCAGCTTGGAGTACGGCCGATCGTATGGCTACACCTTC. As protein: CASSLEYGRSYGYTF. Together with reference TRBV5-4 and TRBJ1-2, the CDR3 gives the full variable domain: ETGVTQSPTHLIKTRGQQVTLRCSSQSGHNTVSWYQQALGQGPQFIFQYYREEENGRGNFPPRFSGLQFPNYSSELNVNALELDDSALYLCASSLEYGRSYGYTFGSGTRLTVV.

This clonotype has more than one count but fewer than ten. The CDR3 reads CASSLAVNGGGYTF. In DNA form, the CDR3 reads TGCGCCAGCAGCTTGGCCGTCAACGGGGGCGGCTACACCTTC. The chain links TRBV5-1 to TRBJ1-2, with D tentatively TRBD1 (6 bases). The germline gives CDR1 SGHRS, CDR2 YFSETQ. The CDR3 sequence is 14 residues long. Trimming stripped 0 bases from V and 8 bases from J, with 14 bases between.

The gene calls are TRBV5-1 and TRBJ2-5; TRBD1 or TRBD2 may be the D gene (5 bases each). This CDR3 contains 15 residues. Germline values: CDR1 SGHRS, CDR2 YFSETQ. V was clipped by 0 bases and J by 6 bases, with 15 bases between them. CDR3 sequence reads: CASSLALGERKTQYF. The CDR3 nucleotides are TGCGCCAGCAGCTTGGCCTTGGGGGAACGAAAGACCCAGTACTTC.

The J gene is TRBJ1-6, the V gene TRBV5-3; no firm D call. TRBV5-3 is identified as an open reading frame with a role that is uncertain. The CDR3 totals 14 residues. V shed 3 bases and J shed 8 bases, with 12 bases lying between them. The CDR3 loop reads CARSSATRDSPLHF. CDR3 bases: TGTGCCAGAAGCTCGGCTACTCGGGATTCACCCCTCCACTTT.

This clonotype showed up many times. CDR3: CASSSARRDTQYF. The CDR3 region has the DNA TGCGCCAGCAGCTCCGCCCGCCGCGATACGCAGTATTTT. This chain links TRBV5-1 with TRBJ2-3; the D is unclear. V lost 3 bases and J 6 bases, leaving 11 bases between the germline ends. The CDR3 is made up of 13 amino acids. Germline loops: CDR1 SGHRS, CDR2 YFSETQ.

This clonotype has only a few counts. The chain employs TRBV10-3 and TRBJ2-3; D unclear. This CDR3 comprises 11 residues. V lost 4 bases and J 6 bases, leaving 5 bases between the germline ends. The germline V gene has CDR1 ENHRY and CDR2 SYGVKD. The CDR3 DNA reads TGTGCCATCAGTGTAAGGGATACGCAGTATTTT. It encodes CAISVRDTQYF.

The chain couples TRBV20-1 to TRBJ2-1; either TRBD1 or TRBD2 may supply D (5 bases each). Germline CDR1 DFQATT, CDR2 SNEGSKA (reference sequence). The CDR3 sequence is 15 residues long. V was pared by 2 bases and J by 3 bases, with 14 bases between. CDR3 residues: CSARTGQGGYNEQFF. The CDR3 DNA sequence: TGCAGTGCTAGAACTGGACAAGGAGGCTACAATGAGCAGTTCTTC.

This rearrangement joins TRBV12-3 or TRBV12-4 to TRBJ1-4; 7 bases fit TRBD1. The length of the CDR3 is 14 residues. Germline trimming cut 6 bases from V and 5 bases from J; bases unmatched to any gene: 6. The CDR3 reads CASSPGQSNEKLFF. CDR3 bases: TGTGCCAGCAGCCCGGGACAGTCGAATGAAAAACTGTTTTTT.

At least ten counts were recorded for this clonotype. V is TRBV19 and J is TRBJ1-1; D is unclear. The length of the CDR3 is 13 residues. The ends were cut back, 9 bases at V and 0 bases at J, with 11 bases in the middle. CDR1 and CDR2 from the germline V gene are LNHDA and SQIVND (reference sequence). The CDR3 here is CASAPTMNTEAFF. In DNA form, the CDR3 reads TGTGCCAGCGCACCTACAATGAACACTGAAGCTTTCTTT.

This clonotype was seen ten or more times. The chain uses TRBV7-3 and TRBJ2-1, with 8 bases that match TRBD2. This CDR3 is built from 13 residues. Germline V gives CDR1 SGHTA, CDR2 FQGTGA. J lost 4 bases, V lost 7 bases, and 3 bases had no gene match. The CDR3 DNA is TGTGCCAGCACAGCGGGGGATTACAATGAGCAGTTCTTC. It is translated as CASTAGDYNEQFF.

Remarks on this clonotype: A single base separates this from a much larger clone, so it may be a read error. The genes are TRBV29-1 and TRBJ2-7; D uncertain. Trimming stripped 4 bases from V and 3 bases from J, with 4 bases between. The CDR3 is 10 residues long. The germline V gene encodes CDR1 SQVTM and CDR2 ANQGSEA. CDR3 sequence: CSVVDYEQYF. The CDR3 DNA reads TGCAGCGTTGTGGACTACGAGCAGTACTTC.

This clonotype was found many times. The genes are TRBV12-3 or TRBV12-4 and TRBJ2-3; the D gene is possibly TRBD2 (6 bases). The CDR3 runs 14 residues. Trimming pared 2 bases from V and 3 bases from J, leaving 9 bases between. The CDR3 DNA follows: TGTGCCAGCAGTTTACAGGGAGGAACAGATACGCAGTATTTT. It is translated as CASSLQGGTDTQYF.

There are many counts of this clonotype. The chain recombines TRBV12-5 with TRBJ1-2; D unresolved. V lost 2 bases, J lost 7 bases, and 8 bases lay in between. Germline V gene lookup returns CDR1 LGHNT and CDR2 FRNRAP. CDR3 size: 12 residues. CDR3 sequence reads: CASGLKPGGYTF. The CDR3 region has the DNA TGTGCTAGTGGTTTGAAACCTGGTGGCTACACCTTC.

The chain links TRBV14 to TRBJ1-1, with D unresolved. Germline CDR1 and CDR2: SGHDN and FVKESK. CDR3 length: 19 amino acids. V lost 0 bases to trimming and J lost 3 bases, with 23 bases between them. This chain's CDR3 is CASSQDLYSEDRVDTEAFF. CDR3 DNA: TGTGCCAGCAGCCAAGATCTCTACTCGGAGGACCGGGTGGACACTGAAGCTTTCTTT. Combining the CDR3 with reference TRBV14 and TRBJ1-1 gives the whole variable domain EAGVTQFPSHSVIEKGQTVTLRCDPISGHDNLYWYRRVMGKEIKFLLHFVKESKQDESGMPNNRFLAERTGGTYSTLKVQPAELEDSGVYFCASSQDLYSEDRVDTEAFFGQGTRLTVV.

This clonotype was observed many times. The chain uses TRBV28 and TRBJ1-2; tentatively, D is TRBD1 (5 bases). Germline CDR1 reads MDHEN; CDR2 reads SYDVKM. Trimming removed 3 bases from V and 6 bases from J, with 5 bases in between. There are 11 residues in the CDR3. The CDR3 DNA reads TGTGCCAGCAGTTTGGGGGATGGCTACACCTTC. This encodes CASSLGDGYTF.

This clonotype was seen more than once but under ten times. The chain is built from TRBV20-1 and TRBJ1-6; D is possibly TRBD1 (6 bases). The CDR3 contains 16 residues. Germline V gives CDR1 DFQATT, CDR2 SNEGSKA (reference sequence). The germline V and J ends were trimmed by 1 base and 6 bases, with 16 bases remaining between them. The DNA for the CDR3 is TGCAGTGCTAGAGTAGGGGGGTCCACAGTTAATTCACCCCTCCACTTT. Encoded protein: CSARVGGSTVNSPLHF.

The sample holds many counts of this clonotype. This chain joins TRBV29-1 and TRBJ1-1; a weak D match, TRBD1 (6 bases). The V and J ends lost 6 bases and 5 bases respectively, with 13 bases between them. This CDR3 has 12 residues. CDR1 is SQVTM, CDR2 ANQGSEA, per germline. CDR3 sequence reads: CSVQQGRTEAFF. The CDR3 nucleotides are TGCAGCGTACAACAGGGAAGGACTGAAGCTTTCTTT.

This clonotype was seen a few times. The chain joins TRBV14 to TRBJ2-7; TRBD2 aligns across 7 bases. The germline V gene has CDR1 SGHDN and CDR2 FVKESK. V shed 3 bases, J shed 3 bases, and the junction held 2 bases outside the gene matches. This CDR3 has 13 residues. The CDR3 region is CASSQGGFYEQYF. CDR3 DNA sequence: TGTGCCAGCAGCCAGGGGGGGTTCTACGAGCAGTACTTC.

Here the CDR3 DNA reads TGTGCCAGCAGTTTTGGGGGAACCGAGCAGTTCTTC. It encodes CASSFGGTEQFF. The chain employs TRBV27 and TRBJ2-1; D is perhaps TRBD1 or TRBD2 (5 bases each). CDR3 length: 12 amino acids. The germline gives CDR1 MNHEY, CDR2 SMNVEV (reference sequence). The ends were cut back, 3 bases at V and 10 bases at J, with 10 bases in the middle.

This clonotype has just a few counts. This CDR3 reads CSAAAGGRGTGELFF. The CDR3 DNA reads as TGCAGTGCTGCCGCGGGGGGGCGGGGCACCGGGGAGCTGTTTTTT. This sequence joins TRBV20-1 and TRBJ2-2, with 9 bases identical to TRBD2. Germline V gives CDR1 DFQATT, CDR2 SNEGSKA (reference sequence). The CDR3 length is 15 residues. V shed 5 bases and J 4 bases; nucleotides not matched to a gene: 8.

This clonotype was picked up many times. CDR3 sequence: CASSSDLETQYF. Written as DNA, the CDR3 is TGTGCCAGCAGCTCGGACCTAGAGACCCAGTACTTC. This sequence joins TRBV7-9 and TRBJ2-5; D unclear. The CDR3 extends over 12 amino acids. The ends were cut back, 4 bases at V and 4 bases at J, with 7 bases in the middle. CDR1 SEHNR and CDR2 FQNEAQ come from the germline V gene (reference sequence).

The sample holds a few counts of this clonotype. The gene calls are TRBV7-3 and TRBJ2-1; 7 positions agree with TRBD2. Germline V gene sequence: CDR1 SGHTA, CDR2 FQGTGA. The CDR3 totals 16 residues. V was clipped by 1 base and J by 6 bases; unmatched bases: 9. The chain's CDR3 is CASSLRGGLEANEQFF. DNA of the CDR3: TGTGCCAGCAGCTTAAGGGGCGGACTAGAGGCCAATGAGCAGTTCTTC. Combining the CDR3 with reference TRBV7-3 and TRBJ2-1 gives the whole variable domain GAGVSQTPSNKVTEKGKYVELRCDPISGHTALYWYRQSLGQGPEFLIYFQGTGAADDSGLPNDRFFAVRPEGSVSTLKIQRTERGDSAVYLCASSLRGGLEANEQFFGPGTRLTVL.

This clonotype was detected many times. The CDR3 reads CASSFRGGTDTQYF. CDR3 in DNA: TGTGCCAGCAGCTTCAGGGGGGGCACAGATACGCAGTATTTT. The chain uses TRBV7-3 and TRBJ2-3, with D possibly TRBD1 on 7 matching bases. Trimming left V 3 bases short and J 1 base short, with 8 bases between. CDR1 and CDR2 (germline): SGHTA, FQGTGA. This CDR3 has 14 amino acids.

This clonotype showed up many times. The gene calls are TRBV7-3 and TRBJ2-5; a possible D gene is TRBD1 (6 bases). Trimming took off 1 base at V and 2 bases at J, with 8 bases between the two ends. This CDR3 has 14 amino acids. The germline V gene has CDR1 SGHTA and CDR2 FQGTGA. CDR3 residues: CASSLNRGQETQYF. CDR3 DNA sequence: TGTGCCAGCAGCTTAAATAGGGGGCAAGAGACCCAGTACTTC.

The DNA of the CDR3 is TGCAGTGCTAGAAGGGTCGCAGGGGGGGCTGGTGTGAACACTGAAGCTTTCTTT. Amino acid sequence: CSARRVAGGAGVNTEAFF. V and J are TRBV20-1 and TRBJ1-1; 7 bases are shared with TRBD1. Germline V gives CDR1 DFQATT, CDR2 SNEGSKA (reference sequence). The CDR3 length is 18 residues. Trimming removed 2 bases from V and 0 bases from J; junction bases left unmatched: 15.

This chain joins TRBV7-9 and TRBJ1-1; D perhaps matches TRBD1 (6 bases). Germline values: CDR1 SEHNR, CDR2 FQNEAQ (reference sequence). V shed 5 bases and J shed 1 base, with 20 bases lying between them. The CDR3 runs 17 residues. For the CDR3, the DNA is TGTGCCAGCAGCCCACGGACGGGGGCCGCGACGAACACTGAAGCTTTCTTT. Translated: CASSPRTGAATNTEAFF.